Listed below are T cell receptor beta chains from one sample, sequenced in a study of control samples from healthy donors and cancer patients. The table came from immunoSEQ multiplex PCR; TCRdb's copy has only in-frame clones and leaves some out. The sample records more than 65,000 clones, approximately 86% being singletons. Source material: blood. Receptors originate from a man aged 55 to 70 in good health. Each CDR3 is given with its conserved first and last residue. A D gene is named only where the DNA matches it firmly. Expanded clones get a size class; other rows say once, few or many, or leave the size out.

TRBV19,NA,NA,TRBJ2-2,CASGGGSLNTGELFF,TGTGCCAGTGGAGGGGGGTCCCTAAACACCGGGGAGCTGTTTTTT
TRBV6-2/TRBV6-3,NA,NA,TRBJ1-5,CASSYSSNRQHF,TGTGCCAGCAGTTATTCAAGTAATCGCCAGCATTTT
TRBV18,once,TRBD2,TRBJ2-5,CASSPQGLAQETQYF,TGTGCCAGCTCACCACAGGGACTAGCTCAGGAGACCCAGTACTTC
TRBV7-8,few,NA,TRBJ1-2,CASSTRAQPTYGYTF,TGTGCCAGCAGCACCAGGGCCCAACCTACCTATGGCTACACCTTC
TRBV3-1/TRBV3-2,NA,TRBD1,TRBJ1-3,CASSALWDRDEINSGNTIYF,TGTGCCAGCAGCGCCCTTTGGGACAGGGACGAGATTAACTCTGGAAACACCATATATTTT
TRBV7-2,NA,NA,TRBJ2-3,CASSHFLSTGSADTQYF,TGTGCCAGCAGCCACTTCCTATCGACAGGATCCGCAGATACGCAGTATTTT
TRBV28,NA,NA,TRBJ2-7,CASRAIGVNEQYF,TGTGCCAGCAGGGCCATCGGGGTTAACGAGCAGTACTTC
TRBV5-8,NA,NA,TRBJ1-6,CASSRHSVNSPLHF,TGTGCCAGCAGCCGCCACTCCGTAAATTCACCCCTCCACTTT
TRBV19,NA,NA,TRBJ2-4,CASSTPGTAKNIQYF,TGTGCCAGTAGTACCCCAGGGACAGCCAAAAACATTCAGTACTTC
TRBV7-2,NA,NA,TRBJ2-6,CASSLDLSGANVLTF,TGTGCCAGCAGCTTAGATCTCTCTGGGGCCAACGTCCTGACTTTC
TRBV10-3,NA,NA,TRBJ2-7,CAISVQASSYEQYF,TGTGCCATCAGTGTGCAGGCGTCTTCCTACGAGCAGTACTTC
TRBV3-1/TRBV3-2,NA,TRBD2,TRBJ2-1,CASSHAASGTHNEQFF,TGTGCCAGCAGCCATGCCGCTAGCGGGACCCACAATGAGCAGTTCTTC
TRBV30,NA,NA,TRBJ1-1,CAWSQWRYTEAFF,TGTGCCTGGAGTCAATGGCGCTACACTGAAGCTTTCTTT
TRBV18,NA,NA,TRBJ2-1,CASSLDLINEQFF,TGTGCCAGCTCACTCGATCTCATCAATGAGCAGTTCTTC
TRBV6-1,NA,NA,TRBJ2-1,CASSEGTQNNEQFF,TGTGCCAGCAGTGAAGGGACTCAGAACAATGAGCAGTTCTTC
TRBV13,NA,NA,TRBJ2-5,CASSLFKGGTETQYF,TGTGCCAGCAGCTTATTTAAGGGCGGGACGGAGACCCAGTACTTC
TRBV6-5,NA,TRBD2,TRBJ2-1,CASRGTSGRAEQFF,TGTGCCAGCAGAGGGACTAGCGGGAGGGCGGAGCAGTTCTTC
TRBV4-2,NA,TRBD2,TRBJ2-5,CASSQDPMLAGGWETQYF,TGTGCCAGCAGCCAAGATCCGATGTTAGCGGGAGGGTGGGAGACCCAGTACTTC
TRBV4-2,NA,NA,TRBJ2-7,CASSQGVTGSGYEQYF,TGTGCCAGCAGCCAAGGGGTGACGGGGAGCGGCTACGAGCAGTACTTC
TRBV6-5,few,TRBD1,TRBJ2-7,CASSPQWQGAYEQYF,TGTGCCAGCAGTCCCCAGTGGCAGGGGGCGTACGAGCAGTACTTC
TRBV7-6,NA,TRBD1,TRBJ1-6,CASSNREGANSPLHF,TGTGCCAGCAGCAATAGAGAGGGGGCCAATTCACCCCTCCACTTT
TRBV9,NA,NA,TRBJ2-7,CASSLGGPLDEQYF,TGTGCCAGCAGCCTGGGGGGACCTCTTGACGAGCAGTACTTC
TRBV6-6,NA,NA,TRBJ1-2,CASSYDMSLYGYTF,TGTGCCAGCAGTTACGATATGAGTCTCTATGGCTACACCTTC
TRBV24-1,NA,TRBD1,TRBJ2-1,CATSDQKRQGAWDEQFF,TGTGCCACCAGTGACCAGAAAAGACAGGGGGCATGGGATGAGCAGTTCTTC
TRBV15,few,NA,TRBJ1-5,CATSRDNQPQHF,TGTGCCACCAGCAGAGATAATCAGCCCCAGCATTTT
TRBV9,NA,NA,TRBJ2-2,CASSLNTGELFF,TGTGCCAGCAGCCTGAACACCGGGGAGCTGTTTTTT
TRBV19,NA,NA,TRBJ1-1,CASSTTSYTEAFF,TGTGCCAGTAGCACGACGAGTTACACTGAAGCTTTCTTT
TRBV2,NA,NA,TRBJ2-7,CASGGSYEQYF,TGTGCCAGCGGAGGGTCCTACGAGCAGTACTTC
TRBV12-3/TRBV12-4,NA,TRBD2,TRBJ2-1,CASSRRAGDEQFF,TGTGCCAGCAGCCGACGAGCGGGAGACGAGCAGTTCTTC
TRBV24-1,NA,NA,TRBJ2-3,CATSDGSTDTQYF,TGTGCCACCAGTGATGGGAGCACAGATACGCAGTATTTT
TRBV3-1/TRBV3-2,NA,TRBD1,TRBJ1-2,CASSSRDRGPSHGYTF,TGTGCCAGCAGCAGCCGGGACAGGGGTCCTTCCCATGGCTACACCTTC
TRBV2,few,NA,TRBJ1-5,CASSPIRESNQPQHF,TGTGCCAGCAGCCCGATAAGGGAAAGCAATCAGCCCCAGCATTTT
TRBV30,once,NA,TRBJ1-4,CAWSVGFGAATNEKLFF,TGTGCCTGGAGTGTAGGCTTTGGGGCCGCAACTAATGAAAAACTGTTTTTT
TRBV24-1,NA,TRBD1,TRBJ2-2,CATSDKLTGPNTGELFF,TGTGCCACCAGTGATAAATTGACAGGGCCCAACACCGGGGAGCTGTTTTTT
TRBV19,NA,NA,TRBJ1-2,CASSKTANYGYTF,TGTGCCAGTAGTAAGACAGCTAACTATGGCTACACCTTC